The 16 T cell receptor beta chains below all came from one sample that was sequenced in a study of cytomegalovirus exposure and HLA in healthy donors (dated by TCRdb to the late 2010s). Library preparation was by the immunoSEQ multiplex PCR assay. A mixture of 60 forward primers for TCR Vbeta segments and 13 reverse primers for TCR Jbeta segments was used in the multiplex PCR. TCRdb retrieved this table from immuneACCESS and kept in-frame rearrangements only. Not all clones are present; in checked studies, unresolved V genes account for under half, and no reason is known for the remainder. The sample table shows a few hundred thousand clones, and around 90% are seen once. The ten largest clones capture about 1.7% of the sample. The sample taken for sequencing was PBMCs. The receptors stem from a girl aged 2 to 9 in good health and CMV-seronegative.

The rearrangement links TRBV6-5 to TRBJ1-2, with 7 bases fitting TRBD1. The CDR3 spans 13 residues. Germline-derived CDR1 and CDR2 are MNHEY and SVGAGI. The V and J ends lost 10 bases and 2 bases, in that order; junction bases with no gene match: 7. This chain's CDR3 is CATNTGQNYGYTF. Written as DNA, the CDR3 is TGTGCCACAAACACGGGACAGAACTATGGCTACACCTTC.

The rearrangement uses TRBV6-1 and TRBJ2-1, with 7 bases aligning to TRBD1. V lost 5 bases, J lost 7 bases, and 5 bases stayed unmatched. The CDR3 has 13 amino acids. The germline CDR1 and CDR2 sequences are MNHNS and SASEGT. The CDR3 reads CASSFRQGNEQFF. CDR3 sequence (DNA): TGTGCCAGCAGTTTCAGACAGGGTAATGAGCAGTTCTTC.

CDR3 in DNA: TGTGCCAGCAGCCATCCTTCGAGTAGGCGGTGGAGGAATGAGCAGTTCTTC. As protein: CASSHPSSRRWRNEQFF. The rearrangement uses TRBV2 and TRBJ2-1; tentatively, D is TRBD2 (5 bases). This CDR3 is built from 17 residues. Trimming shortened V by 6 bases and J by 7 bases, and 25 bases separated the two germline ends. Germline CDR1 and CDR2: SNHLY and FYNNEI.

The CDR3 bases are TGTGCCAGCAGCTTGACAGGGGGTTCACCCCTCCACTTT. It yields the protein CASSLTGGSPLHF. This rearrangement joins TRBV7-9 to TRBJ1-6; 9 bases agree with TRBD1. With V trimmed by 3 bases and J by 9 bases, 0 bases remained unmatched. CDR3 length equals 13 residues. The germline V gene encodes CDR1 SEHNR and CDR2 FQNEAQ (reference sequence).

V usage is TRBV14 and J usage is TRBJ2-1, with TRBD2 as a possible D gene (7 bases). V dropped 4 bases and J dropped 8 bases, with 21 bases sitting between them. CDR1 is SGHDN, CDR2 FVKESK, per germline. The CDR3 totals 16 residues. CDR3 region: CASSLPTSRGRDEQFF. The CDR3 nucleotides read TGTGCCAGCAGCCTCCCGACTAGCAGGGGTCGTGATGAGCAGTTCTTC.

This chain links TRBV4-1 with TRBJ2-3; D is unclear. CDR1 and CDR2 (germline): MGHRA, YSYEKL. Trimming cost V 4 bases and J 0 bases, with 11 bases left between them. CDR3 length: 15 amino acids. The CDR3 loop is CASSPQMSSTDTQYF. Here the CDR3 DNA reads TGCGCCAGCAGCCCGCAGATGTCTAGCACAGATACGCAGTATTTT.

This clone was found once. J is TRBJ1-2 and V is TRBV28, with no clear D. There are 15 residues in the CDR3. Germline CDR1 MDHEN, CDR2 SYDVKM. Trimming took off 6 bases at V and 3 bases at J, with 17 bases between the two ends. The CDR3 DNA reads TGTGCCAGCAGACGAGTTTTAGACTTGCACTATGGCTACACCTTC. Translation gives CASRRVLDLHYGYTF.

A word on this clone: A read error may account for a junction end that differs from germline. The chain combines TRBV7-9 with TRBJ2-5; D not certain. Germline CDR1 and CDR2: SEHNR and FQNEAQ (reference sequence). This CDR3 contains 15 residues. The DNA of the CDR3 is TGTTCCAGCAGCTTAGATTCCAAGTCGGGTGAGACCCAGTACTTC. It is translated as CSSSLDSKSGETQYF.

The V call is TRBV7-6, the J call TRBJ2-3; no clear D gene. The CDR3 is 15 residues long. The V end lost 5 bases, the J end lost 5 bases, and 17 bases lay between the germline ends. In germline, CDR1 is SGHVS, CDR2 FNYEAQ. The CDR3 DNA reads as TGTGCCAGCAGCCCAGAGGTCGATTCGGGAGATACGCAGTATTTT. Translation: CASSPEVDSGDTQYF.

The chain is built from TRBV5-1 and TRBJ2-1, with 12 bases that match TRBD2. Trimming took 4 bases from V and 6 from J; bases not matched to a gene: 11. The CDR3 covers 17 residues. Per the germline V gene, CDR1 is SGHRS and CDR2 is YFSETQ. CDR3 amino acids: CASSPGLAGPIGNEQFF. In DNA, the CDR3 is TGCGCCAGCAGCCCAGGACTAGCGGGGCCGATAGGCAATGAGCAGTTCTTC.

This clone was detected once. The CDR3 is CASSKKRQGHANTGELFF. The CDR3 DNA follows: TGTGCCAGTAGTAAAAAACGACAGGGCCACGCGAACACCGGGGAGCTGTTTTTT. The chain links TRBV19 to TRBJ2-2; 7 nucleotides align to TRBD1. Unmatched junction bases numbered 11, after V lost 4 bases and J lost 0 bases. The CDR3 is 18 residues long. The germline gives CDR1 LNHDA, CDR2 SQIVND (reference sequence).

The V call is TRBV15, the J call TRBJ2-1, with 9 bases matching TRBD1. CDR3 length: 16 amino acids. V lost 1 base to trimming and J lost 5 bases; unmatched junction nucleotides: 6. Germline V gene data show CDR1 as LNHNV and CDR2 as YYDKDF (reference sequence). The CDR3 protein is CATSRGGTGRDNEQFF. The CDR3 coding sequence is TGTGCCACCAGCAGAGGGGGGACAGGGCGAGACAATGAGCAGTTCTTC.

The chain links TRBV5-1 to TRBJ2-3; D gene uncertain. CDR3 length: 14 residues. Trimming pared 4 bases from V and 2 bases from J, leaving 11 bases between. CDR1 SGHRS and CDR2 YFSETQ come from the germline V gene. CDR3 in amino acids: CASSPYSLTDTQYF. Written as DNA, the CDR3 is TGCGCCAGCAGCCCCTATAGTCTCACAGATACGCAGTATTTT.

The J gene is TRBJ1-5, the V gene TRBV6-1; TRBD1 aligns across 7 bases. The junction had 11 bases not matched to a gene; V was cut back by 2 bases and J by 7 bases. The germline V gene encodes CDR1 MNHNS and CDR2 SASEGT. This CDR3 has 16 amino acids. CDR3 DNA sequence: TGTGCCAGCAGTGAACAAGTCCAGGGGGTCGGGCAGCCCCAGCATTTT. This sequence encodes CASSEQVQGVGQPQHF.

The gene calls are TRBV27 and TRBJ1-6; 10 bases match TRBD1. This CDR3 region has 17 residues. The J segment lost 6 bases and the V segment lost 1 base, leaving 6 bases of the junction unmatched. Germline V gene lookup returns CDR1 MNHEY and CDR2 SMNVEV (reference sequence). CDR3 nucleotide sequence: TGTGCCAGCAGTTTATACCCCCGGGACAGGGGTAATTCACCCCTCCACTTT. Encoded protein: CASSLYPRDRGNSPLHF.

V is TRBV14 and J is TRBJ2-1; a weak D match, TRBD2 (7 bases). Trimming stripped 0 bases from V and 5 bases from J, with 14 bases between. This CDR3 region has 16 residues. Germline loops: CDR1 SGHDN, CDR2 FVKESK. CDR3 loop: CASSQDGGGRNNEQFF. CDR3 nucleotide sequence: TGTGCCAGCAGCCAAGATGGGGGGGGCCGGAACAATGAGCAGTTCTTC.